Sequencing of this T cell receptor beta chain was carried out in a study of a mutant IDH1 vaccine in newly diagnosed glioma (dated by TCRdb to the early 2020s). Broadly, across the study: Across visits V03 through V10, patients got a total of eight vaccinations, given in weeks 1, 3, 5, 7, 11, 15, 19 and 23. Peripheral blood was drawn at six visits: V03 (baseline), V05, V07, V10, V12 and V13. For exploratory analyses, about 25 treated patients had longitudinal TCRB deep sequencing done wherever samples were available. Vaccination started 4-6 weeks after radiotherapy alone, or was given together with temozolomide cycles in the groups whose treatment included chemotherapy. Of the approximately 35 treated patients, approximately 60% were male and about 40% were female, and the mean age was roughly 38 years. Prior to enrollment, standard therapy consisting of radiotherapy alone, temozolomide alone, or radiochemotherapy with temozolomide had been administered to patients, with the combination being received by most patients.

The meaning of the sample's time point label: week 11, during vaccination. Each vaccine dose was 300 ug of a 20-mer mutant IDH1 peptide in Montanide, given subcutaneously with topical imiquimod. The donors had newly diagnosed IDH1-mutant astrocytomas of WHO grade 3 or 4 that showed loss of nuclear ATRX. The samples were drawn from NOA16, a multicentre, single-arm, open-label phase I trial in Germany that tested a mutant IDH1 peptide vaccine in humans for the first time. Genomic DNA for TCRB sequencing was extracted from EDTA blood using the DNeasy Blood and Tissue Kit. Results the study describes overall, beyond this receptor: Immune responses induced by the vaccine were seen in approximately 93% of patients across multiple MHC alleles. PBMC samples for TCRB deep sequencing were selected based on availability. Changes in the top peripheral T cell clonotypes picked up by TCRB sequencing did not appear to be linked to pseudoprogression. The authors stated that sample limitations prevented analyses of patient blood samples from being reproduced.

This clone was seen only a few times. Which antigen it targets is not known. Base quality data are lacking; no much larger clone is found one base away. Preparation of the library involved the immunoSEQ multiplex PCR assay. Rearranged TCR beta chain sequences were amplified using the hsTCRB Kit according to the manufacturer's protocol. TCRB libraries were sequenced on an Illumina MiSeq. From the authors' description of their analysis: Demultiplexing, trimming and gene mapping were performed with the kit vendor's proprietary platform. TCRdb retrieved this table from immuneACCESS and kept in-frame rearrangements only. Not all clones are present; in checked studies, unresolved V genes account for under half, and no reason is known for the remainder. That table supplies the V and J calls and clone size; D and trimming were determined from the DNA. Present in this sample are 55,000 to 65,000 clones, approximately 84% of which were seen just once. The top ten constitute about 3.7% of the sample.

Measured from the cysteine to the phenylalanine, the CDR3 is 14 residues long. Just the 42-base CDR3 DNA is kept, in frame starting at base 1. The CDR1 and CDR2 encoded by the germline V gene (reference sequence) are LNHDA and SQIVND. V is reduced by 9 bases and J by 0 bases, leaving a spacing of 14 bases between them. Recombination joined TRBV19 with TRBJ1-1, with the D gene not clear enough to name. The sample here was PBMCs, taken from a glioma patient whose treatment included an IDH1 peptide vaccine. The receptor was derived from a man in his thirties or forties with glioma. Here the CDR3 is given as CASLDRVMNTEAFF. The sequenced DNA: TGTGCCAGCCTCGACCGGGTGATGAACACTGAAGCTTTCTTT. The CDR3, completed at both ends by the reference TRBV19 and TRBJ1-1 genes, gives the full variable domain DGGITQSPKYLFRKEGQNVTLSCEQNLNHDAMYWYRQDPGQGLRLIYYSQIVNDFQKGDIAEGYSVSREKKESFPLTVTSAQKNPTAFYLCASLDRVMNTEAFFGQGTRLTVV.